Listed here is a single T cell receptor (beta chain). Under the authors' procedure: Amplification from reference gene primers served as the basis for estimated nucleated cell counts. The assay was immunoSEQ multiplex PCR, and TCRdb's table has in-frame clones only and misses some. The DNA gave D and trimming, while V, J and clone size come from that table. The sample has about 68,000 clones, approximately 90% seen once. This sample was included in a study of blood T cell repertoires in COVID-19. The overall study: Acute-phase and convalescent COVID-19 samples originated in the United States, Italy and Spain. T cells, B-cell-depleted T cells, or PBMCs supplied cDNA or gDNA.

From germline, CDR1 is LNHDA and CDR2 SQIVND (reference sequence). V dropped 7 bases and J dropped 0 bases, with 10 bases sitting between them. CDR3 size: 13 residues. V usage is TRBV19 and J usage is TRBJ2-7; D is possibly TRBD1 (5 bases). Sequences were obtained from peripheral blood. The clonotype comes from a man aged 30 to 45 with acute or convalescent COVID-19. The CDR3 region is CASTDSSSYEQYF. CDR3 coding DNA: TGTGCCAGTACTGACAGTAGCTCCTACGAGCAGTACTTC.